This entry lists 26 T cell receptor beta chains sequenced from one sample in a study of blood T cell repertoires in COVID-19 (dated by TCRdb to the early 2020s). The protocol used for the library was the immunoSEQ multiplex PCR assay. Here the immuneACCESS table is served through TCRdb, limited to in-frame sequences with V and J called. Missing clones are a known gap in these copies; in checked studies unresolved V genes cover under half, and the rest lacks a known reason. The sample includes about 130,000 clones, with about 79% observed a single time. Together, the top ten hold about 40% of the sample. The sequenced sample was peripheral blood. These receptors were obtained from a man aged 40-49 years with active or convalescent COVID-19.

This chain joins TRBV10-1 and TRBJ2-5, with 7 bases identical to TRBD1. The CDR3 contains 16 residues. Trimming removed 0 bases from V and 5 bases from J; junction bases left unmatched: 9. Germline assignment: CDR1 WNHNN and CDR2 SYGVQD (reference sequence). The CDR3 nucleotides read TGCGCCAGCAGTGAGTCGGCTCGAGAGGGGGCCGAGACCCAGTACTTC. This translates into CASSESAREGAETQYF.

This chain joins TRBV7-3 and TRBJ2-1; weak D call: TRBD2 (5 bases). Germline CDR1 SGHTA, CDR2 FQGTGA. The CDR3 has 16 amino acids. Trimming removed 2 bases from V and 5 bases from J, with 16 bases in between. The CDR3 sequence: CASSLAGRFGDNEQFF. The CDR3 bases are TGTGCCAGCAGCTTAGCTGGGAGATTCGGGGACAATGAGCAGTTCTTC.

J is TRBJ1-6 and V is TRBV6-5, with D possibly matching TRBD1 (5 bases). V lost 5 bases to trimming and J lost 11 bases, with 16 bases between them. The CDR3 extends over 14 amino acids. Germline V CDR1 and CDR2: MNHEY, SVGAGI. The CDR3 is CASSTREGLAPLHF. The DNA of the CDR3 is TGTGCCAGCAGTACACGGGAGGGGTTGGCACCCCTCCACTTT.

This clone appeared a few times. In nucleotides, the CDR3 is TGTGCCAGCAGTTTCGTCGGGCAGGGAACAATCTCCTACGAGCAGTACTTC. Protein: CASSFVGQGTISYEQYF. J is TRBJ2-7 and V is TRBV28; tentative D call: TRBD1 (5 bases). The germline V gene has CDR1 MDHEN and CDR2 SYDVKM. Trimming removed 3 bases from V and 0 bases from J, with 18 bases in between. CDR3 length: 17 amino acids.

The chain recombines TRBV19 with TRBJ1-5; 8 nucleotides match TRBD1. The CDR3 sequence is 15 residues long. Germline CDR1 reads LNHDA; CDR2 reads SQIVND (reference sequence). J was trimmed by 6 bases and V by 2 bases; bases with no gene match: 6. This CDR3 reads CASSIQGASGQPQHF. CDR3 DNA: TGTGCCAGTAGTATACAGGGGGCGAGCGGTCAGCCCCAGCATTTT.

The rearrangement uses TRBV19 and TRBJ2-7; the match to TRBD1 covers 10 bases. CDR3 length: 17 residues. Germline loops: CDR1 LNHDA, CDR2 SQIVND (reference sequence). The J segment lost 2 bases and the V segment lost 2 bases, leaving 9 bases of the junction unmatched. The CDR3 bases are TGTGCCAGTAGTATATCCATGGACAGGGGGTTGACCTACGAGCAGTACTTC. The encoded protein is CASSISMDRGLTYEQYF.

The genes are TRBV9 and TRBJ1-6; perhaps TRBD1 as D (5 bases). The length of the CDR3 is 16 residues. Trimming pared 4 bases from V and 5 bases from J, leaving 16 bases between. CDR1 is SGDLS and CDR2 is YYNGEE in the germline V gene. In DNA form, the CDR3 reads TGTGCCAGCAGCTTGACCCGAGGAGGGGATAATTCACCCCTCCACTTT. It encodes CASSLTRGGDNSPLHF.

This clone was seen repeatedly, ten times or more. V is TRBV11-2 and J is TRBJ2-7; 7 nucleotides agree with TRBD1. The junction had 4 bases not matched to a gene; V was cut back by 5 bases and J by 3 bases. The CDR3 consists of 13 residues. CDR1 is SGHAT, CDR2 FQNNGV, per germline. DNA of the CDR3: TGTGCCAGCAGCCAAGACAGGGACTACGAGCAGTACTTC. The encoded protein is CASSQDRDYEQYF.

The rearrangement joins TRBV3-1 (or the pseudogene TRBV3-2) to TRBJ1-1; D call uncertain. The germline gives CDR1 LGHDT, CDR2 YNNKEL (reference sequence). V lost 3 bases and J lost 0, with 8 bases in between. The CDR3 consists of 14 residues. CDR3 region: CASSHTAVNTEAFF. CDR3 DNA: TGTGCCAGCAGCCATACAGCAGTGAACACTGAAGCTTTCTTT.

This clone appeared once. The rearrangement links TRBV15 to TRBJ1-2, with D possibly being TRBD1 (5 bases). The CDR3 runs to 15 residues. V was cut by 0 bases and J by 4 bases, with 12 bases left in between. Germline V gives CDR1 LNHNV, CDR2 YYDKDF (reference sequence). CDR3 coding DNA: TGTGCCACCAGCAGAGATTTCGGGGGAGGCTATGGCTACACCTTC. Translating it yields CATSRDFGGGYGYTF.

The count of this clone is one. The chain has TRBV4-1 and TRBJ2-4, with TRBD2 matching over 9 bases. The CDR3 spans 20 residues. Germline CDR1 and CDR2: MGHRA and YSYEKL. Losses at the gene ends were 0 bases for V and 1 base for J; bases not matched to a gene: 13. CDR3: CASSQEPSGDIIMAKNIQYF. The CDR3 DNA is TGCGCCAGCAGCCAAGAACCTAGCGGGGACATAATCATGGCCAAAAACATTCAGTACTTC.

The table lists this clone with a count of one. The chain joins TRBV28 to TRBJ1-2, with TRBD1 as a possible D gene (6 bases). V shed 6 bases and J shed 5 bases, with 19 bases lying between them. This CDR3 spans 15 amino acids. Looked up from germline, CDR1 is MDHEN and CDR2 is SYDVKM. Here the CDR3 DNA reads TGTGCCAGCAGCTCGGGGGGCTTACTTAATTATGGCTACACCTTC. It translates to CASSSGGLLNYGYTF.

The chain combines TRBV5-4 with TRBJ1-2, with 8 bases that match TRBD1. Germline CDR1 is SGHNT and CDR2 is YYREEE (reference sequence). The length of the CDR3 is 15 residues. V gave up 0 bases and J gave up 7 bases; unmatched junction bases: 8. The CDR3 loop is CASSLVGQGLGGYTF. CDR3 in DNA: TGTGCCAGCAGCTTGGTAGGACAGGGCCTGGGTGGCTACACCTTC.

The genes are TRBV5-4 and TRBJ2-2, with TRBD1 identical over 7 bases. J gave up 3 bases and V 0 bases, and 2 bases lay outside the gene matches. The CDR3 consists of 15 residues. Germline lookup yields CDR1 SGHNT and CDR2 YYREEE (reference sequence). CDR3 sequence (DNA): TGTGCCAGCAGCTTGGACAGGGGCGACACCGGGGAGCTGTTTTTT. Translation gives CASSLDRGDTGELFF. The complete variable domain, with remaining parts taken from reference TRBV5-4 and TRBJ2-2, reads ETGVTQSPTHLIKTRGQQVTLRCSSQSGHNTVSWYQQALGQGPQFIFQYYREEENGRGNFPPRFSGLQFPNYSSELNVNALELDDSALYLCASSLDRGDTGELFFGEGSRLTVL.

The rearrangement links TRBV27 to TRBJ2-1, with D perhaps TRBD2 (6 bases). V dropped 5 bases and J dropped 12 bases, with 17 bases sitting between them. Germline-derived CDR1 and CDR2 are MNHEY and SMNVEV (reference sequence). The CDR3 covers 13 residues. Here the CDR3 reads CASSPKHVEGQFF. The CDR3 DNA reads TGTGCCAGCAGTCCCAAACATGTGGAGGGGCAGTTCTTC.

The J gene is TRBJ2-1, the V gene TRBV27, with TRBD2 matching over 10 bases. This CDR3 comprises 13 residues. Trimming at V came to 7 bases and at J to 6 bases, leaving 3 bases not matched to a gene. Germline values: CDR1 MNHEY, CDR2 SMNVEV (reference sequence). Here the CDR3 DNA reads TGTGCCAGCATGCTAGCGGGAGTCAATGAGCAGTTCTTC. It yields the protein CASMLAGVNEQFF.

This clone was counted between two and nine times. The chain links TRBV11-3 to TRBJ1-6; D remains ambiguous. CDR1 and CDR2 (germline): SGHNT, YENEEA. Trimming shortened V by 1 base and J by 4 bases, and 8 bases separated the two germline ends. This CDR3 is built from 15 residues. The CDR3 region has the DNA TGTGCCAGCAGCTTAGGCCAGGCTTATAATTCACCCCTCCACTTT. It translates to CASSLGQAYNSPLHF. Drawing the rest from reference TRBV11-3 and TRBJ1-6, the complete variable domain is EAGVVQSPRYKIIEKKQPVAFWCNPISGHNTLYWYLQNLGQGPELLIRYENEEAVDDSQLPKDRFSAERLKGVDSTLKIQPAELGDSAVYLCASSLGQAYNSPLHFGNGTRLTVT.

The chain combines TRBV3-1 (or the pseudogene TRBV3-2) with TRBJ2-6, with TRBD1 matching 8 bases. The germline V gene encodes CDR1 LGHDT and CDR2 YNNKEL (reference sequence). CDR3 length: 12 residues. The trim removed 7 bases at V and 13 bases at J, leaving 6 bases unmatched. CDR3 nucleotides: TGTGCCAGCAACCGACAGGGGTCGGTCCTGACTTTC. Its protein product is CASNRQGSVLTF.

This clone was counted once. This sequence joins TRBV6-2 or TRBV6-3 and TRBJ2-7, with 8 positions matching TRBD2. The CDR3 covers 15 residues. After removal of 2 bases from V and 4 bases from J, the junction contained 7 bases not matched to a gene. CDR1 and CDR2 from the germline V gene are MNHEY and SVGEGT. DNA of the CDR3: TGTGCCAGCAGTTACCGAGCGGGAGCTATATACGAGCAGTACTTC. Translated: CASSYRAGAIYEQYF.

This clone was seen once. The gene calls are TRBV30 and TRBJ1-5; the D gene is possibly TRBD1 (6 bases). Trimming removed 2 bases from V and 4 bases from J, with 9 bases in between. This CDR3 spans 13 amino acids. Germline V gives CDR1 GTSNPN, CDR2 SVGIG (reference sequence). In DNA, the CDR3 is TGTGCCTGGAGTTACAGGGCAAATCAGCCCCAGCATTTT. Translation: CAWSYRANQPQHF. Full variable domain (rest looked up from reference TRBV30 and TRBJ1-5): SQTIHQWPATLVQPVGSPLSLECTVEGTSNPNLYWYRQAAGRGLQLLFYSVGIGQISSEVPQNLSASRPQDRQFILSSKKLLLSDSGFYLCAWSYRANQPQHFGDGTRLSIL.

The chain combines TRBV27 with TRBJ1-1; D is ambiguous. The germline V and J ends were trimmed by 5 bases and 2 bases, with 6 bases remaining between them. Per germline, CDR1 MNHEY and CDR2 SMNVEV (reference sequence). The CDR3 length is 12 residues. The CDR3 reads CASSTGNTEAFF. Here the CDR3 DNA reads TGTGCCAGCAGTACGGGAAACACTGAAGCTTTCTTT.

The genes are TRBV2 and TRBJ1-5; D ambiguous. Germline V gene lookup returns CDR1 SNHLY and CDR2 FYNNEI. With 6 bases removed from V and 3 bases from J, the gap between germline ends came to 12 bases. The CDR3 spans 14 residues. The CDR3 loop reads CASSLDTYNQPQHF. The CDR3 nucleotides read TGTGCCAGCAGCCTTGACACCTACAATCAGCCCCAGCATTTT.

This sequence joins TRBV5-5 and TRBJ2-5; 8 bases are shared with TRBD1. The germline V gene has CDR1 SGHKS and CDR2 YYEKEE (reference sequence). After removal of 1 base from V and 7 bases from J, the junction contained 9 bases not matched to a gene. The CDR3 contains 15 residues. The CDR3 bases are TGTGCCAGCAGCTTGAGGGACAGGCTTTCCCCGACCCAGTACTTC. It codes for CASSLRDRLSPTQYF.

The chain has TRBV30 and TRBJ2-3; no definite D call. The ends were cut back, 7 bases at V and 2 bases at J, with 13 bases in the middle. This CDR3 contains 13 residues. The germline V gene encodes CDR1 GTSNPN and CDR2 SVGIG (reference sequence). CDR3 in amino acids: CASVADFTDTQYF. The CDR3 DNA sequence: TGTGCCTCAGTCGCGGATTTCACAGATACGCAGTATTTT.

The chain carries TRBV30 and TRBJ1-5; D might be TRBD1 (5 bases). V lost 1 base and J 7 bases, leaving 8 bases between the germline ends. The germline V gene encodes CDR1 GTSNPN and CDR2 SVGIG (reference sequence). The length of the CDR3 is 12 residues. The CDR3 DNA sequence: TGTGCCTGGAGTGGCAGGGCCCAGCCCCAGCATTTT. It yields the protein CAWSGRAQPQHF.

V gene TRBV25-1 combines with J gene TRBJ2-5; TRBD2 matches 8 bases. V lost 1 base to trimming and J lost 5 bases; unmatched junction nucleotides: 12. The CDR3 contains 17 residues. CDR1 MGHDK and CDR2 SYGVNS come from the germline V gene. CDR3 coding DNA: TGTGCCAGCAGTGAATTGCAAGGACTAGCTCAGGGGGAGACCCAGTACTTC. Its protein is CASSELQGLAQGETQYF.